The T cell receptor beta chain under discussion was sequenced for a study of blood T cells in healthy people across ages. Broader study findings: TCR beta diversity was tightly associated with the proportion of naive T cells. The study lacked donor CMV status, which possibly confounded expanded clonotype changes.

Primed by a sample-barcoded 5' primer and a J-beta primer mix, a second PCR proceeded for roughly 7 to 12 cycles. Using its own MiXCR run on the 5' RACE reads, TCRdb lists one record per CDR3 protein. The sample has over 1.5 million distinct CDR3 sequences, less than 50% seen once; the top ten hold over 2%. In its sample, this clonotype was seen a few times. Its antigen is unknown. The germline V gene has CDR1 LGHDT and CDR2 YNNKEL (reference sequence). CDR3 length equals 15 residues. V lost 0 bases and J 4 bases, leaving 12 bases between the germline ends. The source of this sequence is a woman aged 40 to 49 in good health. The sequenced material came from blood. The genes are TRBV3-1 and TRBJ1-2, with a possible D match to TRBD1 (5 bases). The CDR3 region has the DNA TGTGCCAGCAGCCAAGAGCGGGGGACGAGCTATGGCTACACCTTC. It specifies CASSQERGTSYGYTF.